The 19 T cell receptor beta chains given below trace back to one sample, sequenced in a study of molecular identifiers for immune sequencing clone quantification (dated by TCRdb to between 2018 and 2020). Library creation used PCR. This sample was sequenced with an Illumina HiSeq 4000. TCRdb reworked the public reads: Q25 trimming with fastp, MiXCR clone assembly, productive beta chains retained. CDR3 protein duplicates are merged, each entry listing the most common genes and DNA. The sample has more than 450,000 distinct CDR3 sequences on record, about 20% of them singletons. The biggest ten clones account for 0.7% to 0.95% of the sample. Sequences were obtained from naive CD8+ T cells from blood, with Jurkat cell RNA spiked in. This sample's cell subset or site label indicates: FACS-sorted CD8+CD4-CCR7+CD45RA+ naive T cells. These receptors were obtained from a human donor in good health. Some libraries in this study had Jurkat cell RNA spiked in.

This clonotype came up many times. The genes are TRBV6-1 and TRBJ2-7; no firm D call. The CDR3 covers 12 residues. V lost 6 bases, J lost 3 bases, and 9 bases lay in between. Germline loops: CDR1 MNHNS, CDR2 SASEGT. The CDR3 DNA follows: TGTGCCAGCAGGACTGCGAGCTACGAGCAGTACTTC. Residues: CASRTASYEQYF.

Concerning this clonotype itself: The junction departs from the called germline gene at one end, perhaps through a read error. The CDR3 region is CAWSPQPNTGAFF. In nucleotides, the CDR3 is TGTGCCTGGAGTCCCCAGCCGAACACTGGAGCTTTCTTT. V is TRBV30 and J is TRBJ1-1, with D unclear. From germline, CDR1 is GTSNPN and CDR2 SVGIG (reference sequence). The CDR3 consists of 13 residues.

For this clonotype: A much larger clone sits a single nucleotide away, making a read error possible. The CDR3, as DNA: TGCGCCAGCAGCCAAAGTACGGACAGCGCAACTAGTGAAAAACTGTTTTTT. It encodes CASSQSTDSATSEKLFF. V is TRBV4-3 and J is TRBJ1-4; a possible D gene is TRBD1 (6 bases). CDR1 LGHNA and CDR2 YSLEER come from the germline V gene. There are 17 residues in the CDR3.

To note about this clonotype: The conserved phenylalanine or tryptophan is not found at the CDR3 terminus, so this likely reflects a read error. The chain carries TRBV13 and TRBJ2-4; TRBD1 matches 9 bases. V lost 4 bases to trimming and J lost 7 bases; unmatched junction nucleotides: 8. Germline-derived CDR1 and CDR2 are PRHDT and FYEKMQ (reference sequence). This CDR3 is built from 15 residues. The CDR3 DNA is TGTGCCAGCAGCTCCACGACAGGGGGTACGAACATTCAGTACTCC. The encoded protein is CASSSTTGGTNIQYS.

There are a few counts of this clonotype. This likely reflects a read error, since a far larger clone is one base away. This chain connects TRBV12-3 or TRBV12-4 to TRBJ2-7; 7 nucleotides agree with TRBD1. The CDR3 covers 13 residues. Germline trimming cut 6 bases from V and 2 bases from J; bases unmatched to any gene: 4. CDR3: CASRPGTAYEQYF. The CDR3 DNA sequence: TGTGCCAGCAGACCCGGGACAGCCTACGAGCAGTACTTC.

As to this clonotype: This may be a read error: a much more frequent sequence differs by one nucleotide. The chain combines TRBV4-1 with TRBJ2-7; 8 bases match TRBD1. Per the germline V gene, CDR1 is MGHRA and CDR2 is YSYEKL. The CDR3 has 14 residues. V was pared by 5 bases and J by 4 bases, with 7 bases of the junction left unmatched. The CDR3 DNA reads as TGCGCCAGCAGCAACCGGGACAGGAGGTACGAGCAGTACTTC. The encoded protein is CASSNRDRRYEQYF.

On this clonotype itself: Just one base apart from a much larger clone, this may be a read error. In nucleotides, the CDR3 is TGCAGCGTTGTACGGGACAGGGGCACAGATACGCAGTATTTT. Translation gives CSVVRDRGTDTQYF. This chain joins TRBV29-1 and TRBJ2-3; 9 nucleotides line up with TRBD1. Germline V CDR1 and CDR2: SQVTM, ANQGSEA. Losses at the gene ends were 4 bases for V and 1 base for J; bases not matched to a gene: 3. The CDR3 consists of 14 residues.

At least ten counts were recorded for this clonotype. V gene TRBV4-3 combines with J gene TRBJ1-3; D not certain. The germline gives CDR1 LGHNA, CDR2 YSLEER. The CDR3 runs to 16 residues. The V and J ends lost 0 bases and 0 bases respectively, with 9 bases between them. The CDR3 reads CASSQDRLDSGNTIYF. CDR3 bases: TGCGCCAGCAGCCAAGACAGGTTAGACTCTGGAAACACCATATATTTT.

In this sample, this clonotype turned up many times. The rearrangement uses TRBV7-2 and TRBJ1-1, with D possibly matching TRBD1 (5 bases). V gave up 5 bases and J gave up 0 bases, with 19 bases separating them. The CDR3 has 17 amino acids. From germline, CDR1 is SGHTA and CDR2 FQGNSA. For the CDR3, the DNA is TGTGCCAGCAGCCCACCCCGACGGACACGGATGAACACTGAAGCTTTCTTT. It encodes CASSPPRRTRMNTEAFF.

The rearrangement links TRBV6-2 or TRBV6-3 to TRBJ2-7, with 8 positions matching TRBD1. This CDR3 contains 15 residues. The ends lost 6 bases at V and 3 bases at J; junction bases unmatched: 10. The V gene's germline CDR1 is MNHEY and CDR2 SVGEGT. The CDR3 DNA sequence: TGTGCCAGCAGCCCCCGAGACAGGGGAGGCTACGAGCAGTACTTC. Translation gives CASSPRDRGGYEQYF.

A few counts support this clonotype. CDR3 nucleotides: TGTGCCAGCAGTGAGGCGGGACAGATGGGCAATCAGCCCCAGCATTTT. Translation: CASSEAGQMGNQPQHF. The V call is TRBV6-5, the J call TRBJ1-5, with 7 bases fitting TRBD1. The CDR3 is 16 amino acids. From germline, CDR1 is MNHEY and CDR2 SVGAGI. V lost 5 bases to trimming and J lost 2 bases; unmatched junction nucleotides: 9.

This chain joins TRBV15 and TRBJ2-7; 10 bases agree with TRBD1. The germline V gene encodes CDR1 LNHNV and CDR2 YYDKDF (reference sequence). V was clipped by 5 bases and J by 2 bases; unmatched bases: 6. This CDR3 is built from 15 residues. Here the CDR3 DNA reads TGTGCCACCAGCTCCTCCGGACAGGGGGCCTACGAGCAGTACTTC. It translates to CATSSSGQGAYEQYF.

V usage is TRBV12-3 or TRBV12-4 and J usage is TRBJ2-2; D is unclear. This CDR3 has 16 residues. The germline V and J ends were trimmed by 5 bases and 0 bases, with 13 bases remaining between them. CDR3 loop: CASSPTGGPNTGELFF. The DNA of the CDR3 is TGTGCCAGCAGTCCCACTGGCGGTCCGAACACCGGGGAGCTGTTTTTT.

Regarding this clonotype: No conserved phenylalanine or tryptophan ends this CDR3, so it is likely a read error. The chain uses TRBV4-2 and TRBJ1-2; possible D gene TRBD1, 5 bases. Germline CDR1 reads LGHNA; CDR2 reads YNFKEQ. The CDR3 contains 16 residues. V was cut by 0 bases and J by 5 bases, with 16 bases left in between. For the CDR3, the DNA is TGTGCCAGCAGCCAAGATCCAACAGGAATGGTATATGGCTACACCCTC. Translation: CASSQDPTGMVYGYTL.

The chain joins TRBV14 to TRBJ1-2; D unclear. CDR1 is SGHDN and CDR2 is FVKESK in the germline V gene. Trimming removed 0 bases from V and 0 bases from J, with 5 bases in between. This CDR3 is 14 amino acids long. The CDR3 DNA reads as TGTGCCAGCAGCCAAGATTGGACTAACTATGGCTACACCTTC. Residues: CASSQDWTNYGYTF.

In regard to this clonotype: This could be a read error, since a much larger clone is one nucleotide away. The chain couples TRBV20-1 to TRBJ1-5; D gene ambiguous. Germline lookup yields CDR1 DFQATT and CDR2 SNEGSKA (reference sequence). CDR3 length: 14 residues. The CDR3 spells CSARNPDSNQPRHF. The CDR3 DNA sequence: TGCAGTGCTAGGAACCCTGATAGCAATCAGCCCCGGCATTTT.

V and J are TRBV7-6 and TRBJ2-5; the match to TRBD1 covers 8 bases. CDR3 length: 15 residues. After removal of 7 bases from V and 5 bases from J, the junction contained 12 bases not matched to a gene. Germline V CDR1 and CDR2: SGHVS, FNYEAQ. Here the CDR3 reads CASNPVGQGGETQYF. The DNA for the CDR3 is TGTGCCAGCAACCCGGTCGGACAGGGCGGCGAGACCCAGTACTTC.

The rearrangement uses TRBV7-9 and TRBJ2-1, with 9 bases aligning to TRBD2. CDR3 length: 14 residues. Germline V gives CDR1 SEHNR, CDR2 FQNEAQ (reference sequence). The V segment lost 4 bases and the J segment 8 bases; nucleotides outside the gene matches: 6. CDR3 amino acids: CASSYGTSMHEQFF. CDR3 sequence (DNA): TGTGCCAGCAGCTACGGGACTAGCATGCATGAGCAGTTCTTC.

This clonotype was found a few times. Its ends do not fully match the called genes, so a read error is possible. The chain links TRBV5-3 to TRBJ1-6, with 10 bases that match TRBD1. TRBV5-3 is identified as an open reading frame with a role that is uncertain. There are 15 residues in the CDR3. In DNA, the CDR3 is TGTGCCAGCAGCTTCGGGACAGGGGTCTCGACACCCCTCCACTTT. This translates into CASSFGTGVSTPLHF.